This TCR beta chain appears in the sequencing data of a study of cytomegalovirus exposure and HLA in healthy donors. Findings and caveats of the study: In a later analysis, productive TCRs from donors in an Asian-associated ancestry cluster reportedly carried fewer N-insertions than the cohort mean. TCR beta sequences reportedly predicted the HLA-A and HLA-B alleles of most subjects accurately.

The PCR contained 60 Vbeta and 13 Jbeta primers. The table came from immunoSEQ multiplex PCR; TCRdb's copy has only in-frame clones and leaves some out. The data hold around 80,000 clones, with approximately 66% observed a single time. In regard to this clone: Its antigen is currently unknown.

The sequence derives from a male donor in good health and CMV-seropositive. The sequenced sample consisted of PBMCs.

CDR3 nucleotides: TGTGCCAGCAGCTTAGGTCCGGGGACAGGGGACAATGAGCAGTTCTTC. Amino acid sequence: CASSLGPGTGDNEQFF. The chain couples TRBV7-3 to TRBJ2-1; 10 bases map to TRBD1. CDR3 length equals 16 residues. With V trimmed by 2 bases and J by 5 bases, 6 bases remained unmatched. CDR1 and CDR2 (germline): SGHTA, FQGTGA.